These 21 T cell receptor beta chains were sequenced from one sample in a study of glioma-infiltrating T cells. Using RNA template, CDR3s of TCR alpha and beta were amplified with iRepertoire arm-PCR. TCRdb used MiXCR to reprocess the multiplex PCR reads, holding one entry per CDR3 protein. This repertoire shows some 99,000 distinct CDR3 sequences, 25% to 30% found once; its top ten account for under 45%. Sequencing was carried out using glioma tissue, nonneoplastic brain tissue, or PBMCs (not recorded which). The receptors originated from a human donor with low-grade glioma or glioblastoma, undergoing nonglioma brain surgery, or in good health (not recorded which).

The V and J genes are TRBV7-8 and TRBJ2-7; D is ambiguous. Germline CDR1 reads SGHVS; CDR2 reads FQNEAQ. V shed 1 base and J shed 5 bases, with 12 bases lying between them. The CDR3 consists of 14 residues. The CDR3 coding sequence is TGTGCCAGCAGCTTAGGGTCCAATCCTAACGAGCAGTACTTC. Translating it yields CASSLGSNPNEQYF.

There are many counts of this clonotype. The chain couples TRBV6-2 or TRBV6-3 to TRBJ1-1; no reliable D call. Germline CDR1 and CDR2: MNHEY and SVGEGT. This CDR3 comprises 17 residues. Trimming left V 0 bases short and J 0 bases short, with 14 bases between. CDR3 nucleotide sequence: TGTGCCAGCAGTTACTCCCATGACCGGAGAATGAACACTGAAGCTTTCTTT. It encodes CASSYSHDRRMNTEAFF.

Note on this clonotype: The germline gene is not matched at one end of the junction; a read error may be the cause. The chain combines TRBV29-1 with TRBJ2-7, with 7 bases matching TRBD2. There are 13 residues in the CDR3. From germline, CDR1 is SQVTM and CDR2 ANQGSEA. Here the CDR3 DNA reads TGCAGCGTTGGGGGAGGGACCTCCTACGATCAGTACTTC. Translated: CSVGGGTSYDQYF.

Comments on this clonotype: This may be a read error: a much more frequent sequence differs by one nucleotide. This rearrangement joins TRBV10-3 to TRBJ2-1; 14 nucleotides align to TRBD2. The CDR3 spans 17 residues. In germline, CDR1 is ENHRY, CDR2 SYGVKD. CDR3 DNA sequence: TGTGCCATCAAAGGGACTAGCGGGAGACCTTCCTACAATGGGCAGTTCTTC. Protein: CAIKGTSGRPSYNGQFF.

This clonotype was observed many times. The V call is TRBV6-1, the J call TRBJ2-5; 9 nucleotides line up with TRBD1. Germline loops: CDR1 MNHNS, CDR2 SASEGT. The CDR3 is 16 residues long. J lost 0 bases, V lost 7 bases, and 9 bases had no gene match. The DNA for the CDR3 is TGTGCCAGCACTCCCCCCGGGACAGGGCACCAAGAGACCCAGTACTTC. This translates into CASTPPGTGHQETQYF.

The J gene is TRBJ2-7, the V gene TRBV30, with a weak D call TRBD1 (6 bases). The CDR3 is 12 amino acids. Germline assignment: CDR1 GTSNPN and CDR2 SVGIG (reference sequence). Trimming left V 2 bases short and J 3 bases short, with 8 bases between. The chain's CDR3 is CAWSRTVYEQYF. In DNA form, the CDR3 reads TGTGCCTGGAGTAGGACAGTCTACGAGCAGTACTTC.

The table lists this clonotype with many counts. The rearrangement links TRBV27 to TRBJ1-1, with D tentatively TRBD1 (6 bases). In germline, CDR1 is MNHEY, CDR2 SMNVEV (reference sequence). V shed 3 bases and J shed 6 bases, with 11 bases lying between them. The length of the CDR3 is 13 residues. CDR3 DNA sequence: TGTGCCAGCAGTTTGATAGGGGGGCCTGAAGCTTTCTTT. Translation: CASSLIGGPEAFF.

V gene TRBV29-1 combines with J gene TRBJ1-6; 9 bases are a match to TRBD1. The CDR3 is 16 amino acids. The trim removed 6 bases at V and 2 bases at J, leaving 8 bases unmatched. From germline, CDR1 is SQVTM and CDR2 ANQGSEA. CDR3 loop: CSVRTGESTYNSPLHF. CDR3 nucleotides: TGCAGCGTGAGGACAGGGGAAAGCACCTATAATTCACCCCTCCACTTT.

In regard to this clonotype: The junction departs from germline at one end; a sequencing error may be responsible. CDR3 sequence: CASSDVGGQPQHF. The DNA of the CDR3 is TGTGCCAGCAGTGACGTGGGGGGGCAGCCTCAGCATTTT. V usage is TRBV6-2 or TRBV6-3 and J usage is TRBJ1-5; D possibly corresponds to TRBD1 (6 bases). The CDR3 runs 13 residues. Germline V gene data show CDR1 as MNHEY and CDR2 as SVGEGT.

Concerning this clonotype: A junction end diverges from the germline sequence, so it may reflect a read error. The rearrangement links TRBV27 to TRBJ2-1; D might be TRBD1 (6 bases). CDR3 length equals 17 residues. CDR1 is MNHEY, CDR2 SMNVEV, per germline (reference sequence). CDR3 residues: CASTLIGGQYLGDEQFF. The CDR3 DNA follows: TGTGCCAGCACTTTGATAGGAGGACAGTACCTTGGGGATGAACAGTTCTTC.

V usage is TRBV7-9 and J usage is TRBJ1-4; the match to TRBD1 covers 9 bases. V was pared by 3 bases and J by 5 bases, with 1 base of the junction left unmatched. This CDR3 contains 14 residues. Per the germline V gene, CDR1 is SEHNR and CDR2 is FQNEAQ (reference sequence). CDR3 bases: TGTGCCAGCAGCTTCGACAGGGGGAATGAAAAACTGTTTTTT. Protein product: CASSFDRGNEKLFF.

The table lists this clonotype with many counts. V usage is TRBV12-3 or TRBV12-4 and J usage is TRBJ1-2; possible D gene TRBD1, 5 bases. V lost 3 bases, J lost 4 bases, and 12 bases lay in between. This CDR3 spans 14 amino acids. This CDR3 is CASSLDLRGYGYTF. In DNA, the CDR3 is TGTGCCAGCAGTTTGGACTTAAGGGGCTATGGCTACACCTTC.

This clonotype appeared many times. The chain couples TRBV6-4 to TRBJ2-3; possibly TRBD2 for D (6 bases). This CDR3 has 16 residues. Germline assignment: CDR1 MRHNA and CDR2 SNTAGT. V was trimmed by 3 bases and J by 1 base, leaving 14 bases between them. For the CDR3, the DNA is TGTGCCAGCAGTGAGATTATCGGGAGCGGCACAGATACGCAGTATTTT. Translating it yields CASSEIIGSGTDTQYF.

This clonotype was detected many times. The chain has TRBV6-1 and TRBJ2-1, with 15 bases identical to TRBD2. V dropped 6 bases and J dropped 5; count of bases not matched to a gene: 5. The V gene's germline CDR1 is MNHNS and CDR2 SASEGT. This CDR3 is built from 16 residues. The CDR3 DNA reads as TGTGCCAGCAGCGGACTAGCGGGGGGGCCGGACAATGAGCAGTTCTTC. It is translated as CASSGLAGGPDNEQFF.

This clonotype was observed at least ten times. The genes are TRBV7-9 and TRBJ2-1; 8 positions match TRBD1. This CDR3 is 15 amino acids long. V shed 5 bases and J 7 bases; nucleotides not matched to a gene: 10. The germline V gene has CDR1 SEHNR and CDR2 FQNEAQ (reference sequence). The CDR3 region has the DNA TGTGCCAGCAGCGCCGGACAGGGCGGGCGAAATGAGCAGTTCTTC. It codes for CASSAGQGGRNEQFF.

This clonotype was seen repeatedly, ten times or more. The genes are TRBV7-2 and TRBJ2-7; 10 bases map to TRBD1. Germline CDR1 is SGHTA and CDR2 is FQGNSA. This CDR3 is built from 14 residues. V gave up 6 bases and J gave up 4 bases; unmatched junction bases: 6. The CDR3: CASRRGQGGYEQYF. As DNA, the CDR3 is TGTGCCAGCAGACGCGGACAGGGGGGTTACGAGCAGTACTTC.

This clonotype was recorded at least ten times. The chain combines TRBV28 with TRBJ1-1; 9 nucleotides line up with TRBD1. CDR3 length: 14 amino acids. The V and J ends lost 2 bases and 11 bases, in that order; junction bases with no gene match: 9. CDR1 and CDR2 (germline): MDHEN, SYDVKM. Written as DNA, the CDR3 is TGTGCCAGCAGTTTACCCGGGACAGGGCGTAGGGCTTTCTTT. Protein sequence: CASSLPGTGRRAFF.

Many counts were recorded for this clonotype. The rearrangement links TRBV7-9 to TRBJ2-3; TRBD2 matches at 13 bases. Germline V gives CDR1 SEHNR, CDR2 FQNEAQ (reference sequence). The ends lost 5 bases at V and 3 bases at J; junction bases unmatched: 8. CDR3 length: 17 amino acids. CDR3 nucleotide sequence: TGTGCCAGCAGCCGGGGACTAGCGGGGAAGAGAACAGATACGCAGTATTTT. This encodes CASSRGLAGKRTDTQYF. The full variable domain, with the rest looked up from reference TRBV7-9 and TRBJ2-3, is DTGVSQNPRHKITKRGQNVTFRCDPISEHNRLYWYRQTLGQGPEFLTYFQNEAQLEKSRLLSDRFSAERPKGSFSTLEIQRTEQGDSAMYLCASSRGLAGKRTDTQYFGPGTRLTVL.

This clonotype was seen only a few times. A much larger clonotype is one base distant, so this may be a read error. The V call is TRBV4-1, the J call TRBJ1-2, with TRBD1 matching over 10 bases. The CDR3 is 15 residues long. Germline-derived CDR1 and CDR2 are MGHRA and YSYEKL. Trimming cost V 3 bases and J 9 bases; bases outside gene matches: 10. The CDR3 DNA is TGCGCCAGCAGCCATCCCCGGGACAGGGGAGTGAGCTACACCTTC. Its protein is CASSHPRDRGVSYTF.

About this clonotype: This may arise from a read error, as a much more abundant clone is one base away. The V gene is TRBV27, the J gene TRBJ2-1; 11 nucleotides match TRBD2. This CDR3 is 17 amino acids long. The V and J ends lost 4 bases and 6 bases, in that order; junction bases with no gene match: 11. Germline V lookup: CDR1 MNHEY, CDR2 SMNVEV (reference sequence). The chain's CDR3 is CASSSHALAGAVNEQFF. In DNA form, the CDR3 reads TGTGCCAGCAGTTCGCACGCACTAGCGGGAGCCGTCAATGAGCAGTTCTTC.

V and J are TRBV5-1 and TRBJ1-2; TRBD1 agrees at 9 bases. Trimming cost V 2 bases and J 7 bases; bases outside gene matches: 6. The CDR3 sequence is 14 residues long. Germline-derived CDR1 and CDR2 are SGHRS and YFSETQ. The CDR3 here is CASSFGDRVLGYTF. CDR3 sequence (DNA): TGCGCCAGCAGCTTCGGGGACAGGGTTCTTGGCTACACCTTC. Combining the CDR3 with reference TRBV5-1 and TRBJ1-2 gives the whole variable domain KAGVTQTPRYLIKTRGQQVTLSCSPISGHRSVSWYQQTPGQGLQFLFEYFSETQRNKGNFPGRFSGRQFSNSRSEMNVSTLELGDSALYLCASSFGDRVLGYTFGSGTRLTVV.